This T cell receptor (beta chain) is from a study of blood T cells in healthy people across ages. Study in general: Capture via template switching afforded approximately one barcoded beta molecule per two T cells.

Study-level points and caveats: Among T cells, TCR beta diversity per million cells dropped roughly linearly as age rose. TCR beta diversity tracked closely with naive T cell percentage.

The V end lost 7 bases, the J end lost 2 bases, and 15 bases lay between the germline ends. CDR3 length: 15 amino acids. Germline CDR1 is SNHLY and CDR2 is FYNNEI. For the second PCR, which ran for about 6 to 12 cycles, a sample-barcoded 5' primer and a J-beta primer mix were used. Researchers report that a template-switch adaptor with 12 random nucleotides tagged each cDNA molecule. Each CDR3 protein gets one entry after TCRdb re-called the 5' RACE reads with MiXCR. The sample carries 1.2 million to 1.5 million distinct CDR3 sequences, around 59% recorded once. A remark on this clonotype: Its specificity is not known.

This receptor was identified in a man younger than 35 in good health. The J gene is TRBJ1-5, the V gene TRBV2; maybe TRBD1 (6 bases). Source material: blood. The CDR3 region has the DNA TGTGCCAGCAAAACAGGGATTGGGGGCAATCAGCCCCAGCATTTT. Translating gives CASKTGIGGNQPQHF.